This record looks at one T cell receptor beta chain sequence and its context. Trimming shortened V by 2 bases and J by 0 bases, and 5 bases separated the two germline ends. The V gene's germline CDR1 is SGDLS and CDR2 YYNGEE. This CDR3 comprises 13 residues. This record comes from a study of blood T cell repertoires in COVID-19. Looking at the study overall: COVID-19 samples from acute and convalescent phases originated in the United States, Italy and Spain.

As processed by the authors: Reference gene primer amplification in the assay estimated nucleated cell counts. Profiling relied on immunoSEQ multiplex PCR, and the TCRdb table lists in-frame clones only, not all of them. Clone size and the V and J calls come from that table; the DNA yielded D and trimming. Of about 380,000 clones listed, 89% are singletons. The TCR was taken from a man in his forties with acute or convalescent COVID-19. The sample taken for sequencing was peripheral blood. The chain employs TRBV9 and TRBJ1-1; unclear D gene. This CDR3 is CASSVTMNTEAFF. CDR3 DNA sequence: TGTGCCAGCAGCGTGACTATGAACACTGAAGCTTTCTTT.